Listed below are T cell receptor beta chains from one sample, sequenced in a study of CD8+CD57+ T cells in acquired aplastic anemia. TCRdb fed the reads into MiXCR, producing one record per CDR3 protein. In the table there are 200,000 or so distinct CDR3 sequences, around 65% of which are singletons. What was sequenced was sorted CD4+, CD8+, or CD8+CD57+ T cells (not recorded which) from PBMCs. The receptors come from a human donor with severe aplastic anemia or a healthy control (not recorded which). CDR3s include the opening cysteine and the closing phenylalanine or tryptophan. A D gene is named only where the DNA matches it firmly. Not every row has a clone size; where given, it reads once, few, many or a size class.

v_call,clone_size,j_call,d_call,cdr3_aa,cdr3_nt
TRBV20-1,few,TRBJ1-6,-,CSANPHGKDSPLHF,TGCAGTGCTAACCCACACGGGAAGGATTCACCCCTCCACTTT
TRBV28,-,TRBJ2-5,TRBD2,CASSFAGGEETQYF,TGTGCCAGCAGTTTTGCGGGGGGAGAGGAGACCCAGTACTTC
TRBV12-3/TRBV12-4,many,TRBJ2-1,TRBD2,CASSSMTSGGDMHEQFF,TGTGCCAGCAGTTCTATGACTAGCGGGGGGGATATGCATGAGCAGTTCTTC
TRBV20-1,-,TRBJ1-1,-,CSAPKPGLNTEAFF,TGCAGTGCACCAAAACCCGGCCTGAACACTGAAGCTTTCTTT
TRBV15,-,TRBJ1-3,-,CATSRGQTGPLNTIYF,TGTGCCACCAGCAGAGGTCAGACAGGACCCTTGAACACCATATATTTT
TRBV29-1,few,TRBJ2-7,TRBD1,CSVGTGRYEQYF,TGCAGCGTTGGGACAGGGCGATACGAGCAGTACTTC
TRBV6-4,-,TRBJ2-7,TRBD1,CASSPPGTGGETGEQYF,TGTGCCAGCAGTCCCCCCGGGACAGGGGGCGAGACTGGCGAGCAGTACTTC
TRBV20-1,few,TRBJ2-7,-,CSARGDGVHSYEQYF,TGCAGTGCTAGGGGTGACGGGGTCCACTCCTACGAGCAGTACTTC
TRBV7-9,-,TRBJ1-4,-,CASSEFGGGSTEKLFF,TGTGCCAGCAGCGAATTCGGGGGCGGCAGCACTGAAAAACTGTTTTTT
TRBV19,-,TRBJ2-7,-,CASKGGPYEQYF,TGTGCCAGTAAGGGGGGCCCCTACGAGCAGTACTTC
TRBV6-5,-,TRBJ2-2,TRBD1,CASSPGQGSTGELFF,TGTGCCAGCAGCCCAGGACAGGGAAGTACCGGGGAGCTGTTTTTT
TRBV5-4,-,TRBJ2-7,-,CASSLAAGEQYF,TGTGCCAGCAGCTTGGCCGCGGGGGAGCAGTACTTC
TRBV9,-,TRBJ2-7,-,CASSVATPKRSYEQYF,TGTGCCAGCAGCGTAGCTACGCCTAAACGCTCCTACGAGCAGTACTTC
TRBV7-9,-,TRBJ2-7,TRBD1,CASSLALEGQGDYEQYF,TGTGCCAGCAGCTTAGCGCTTGAGGGACAGGGTGACTACGAGCAGTACTTC
TRBV5-5,-,TRBJ1-5,TRBD1,CASSFSDRGQPQHF,TGTGCCAGCAGCTTTAGTGACAGGGGCCAGCCCCAGCATTTT
TRBV7-9,once,TRBJ1-6,TRBD1,CASSGDRGRNSPLHF,TGTGCCAGCAGCGGCGACAGGGGGCGAAATTCACCCCTCCACTTT
TRBV19,-,TRBJ2-1,-,CASSERTGFTYNEQFF,TGTGCCAGTAGTGAAAGAACAGGGTTTACCTACAATGAGCAGTTCTTC
TRBV10-3,-,TRBJ2-7,-,CAIRGVGEQYF,TGTGCCATCAGAGGGGTCGGGGAGCAGTACTTC
TRBV19,-,TRBJ2-7,TRBD2,CASRLKRGRTYEQYF,TGTGCCAGTAGGCTTAAGCGGGGTAGGACCTACGAGCAGTACTTC
TRBV7-9,-,TRBJ2-2,-,CASSLPLGTGELFF,TGTGCCAGCAGCTTACCTCTGGGGACCGGGGAGCTGTTTTTT
TRBV24-1,-,TRBJ2-2,-,CATSGRLGGELFF,TGTGCCACCAGTGGCAGGCTGGGCGGGGAGCTGTTTTTT
TRBV29-1,-,TRBJ2-5,-,CSVEESWRQYF,TGCAGCGTTGAAGAGTCCTGGCGCCAGTACTTC